Listed here are 6 T cell receptor beta chains from one sample, sequenced in a study of shared clonotypes between healthy human individuals. Sequencing used immunoSEQ multiplex PCR; TCRdb keeps in-frame clones, though not all of them. In the table there are some 2,500,000 clones, roughly 93% of which are singletons. What was sequenced was naive CD4+ T cells from PBMCs. Described subset: CD45RA+ positively selected. The receptors originated from a man younger than 35 in good health. Some clones in this sample may be carry-over from other donors' samples.

The chain links TRBV11-2 to TRBJ2-7; 7 nucleotides match TRBD2. This CDR3 has 15 amino acids. Germline V CDR1 and CDR2: SGHAT, FQNNGV. V was clipped by 6 bases and J by 4 bases; unmatched bases: 12. The DNA for the CDR3 is TGTGCCAGCAGACCTCGGGCGGGAGCGGCTTACGAGCAGTACTTC. It encodes CASRPRAGAAYEQYF.

The chain recombines TRBV19 with TRBJ1-2; D is unclear. Germline-derived CDR1 and CDR2 are LNHDA and SQIVND (reference sequence). V was clipped by 5 bases and J by 8 bases, with 27 bases between them. This CDR3 spans 17 amino acids. As DNA, the CDR3 is TGTGCCAGTAGTTCCCCGACCCGGGAGAGGGCCCAGAGGGGCTACACCTTC. It codes for CASSSPTRERAQRGYTF.

V gene TRBV28 combines with J gene TRBJ2-2; TRBD1 is a possible D gene (5 bases). The CDR3 sequence is 13 residues long. Trimming took 11 bases from V and 3 from J, leaving 13 bases between them. CDR1 and CDR2 from the germline V gene are MDHEN and SYDVKM. The CDR3 here is CAVKGKYTGELFF. The CDR3 DNA reads as TGTGCCGTAAAGGGGAAGTACACCGGGGAGCTGTTTTTT.

This clone has just a few counts. The chain links TRBV19 to TRBJ1-1; D uncertain. Germline V gene data show CDR1 as LNHDA and CDR2 as SQIVND (reference sequence). V was trimmed by 6 bases and J by 1 base, leaving 18 bases between them. There are 16 residues in the CDR3. The CDR3 here is CASRGGRDRWNTEAFF. The DNA of the CDR3 is TGTGCCAGTAGGGGAGGCCGCGACCGATGGAACACTGAAGCTTTCTTT.

As to this clone: This CDR3 is also generated by other DNA sequences in the sample. This chain connects TRBV9 to TRBJ2-1; 12 nucleotides match TRBD2. V was pared by 4 bases and J by 7 bases, with 6 bases of the junction left unmatched. There are 15 residues in the CDR3. CDR1 and CDR2 (germline): SGDLS, YYNGEE. CDR3 amino acids: CASSPRTSGNNEQFF. CDR3 nucleotide sequence: TGTGCCAGCAGCCCCCGGACTAGCGGGAATAATGAGCAGTTCTTC.

The chain has TRBV30 and TRBJ2-6; no reliable D call. The germline gives CDR1 GTSNPN, CDR2 SVGIG (reference sequence). This CDR3 comprises 15 residues. The ends were cut back, 2 bases at V and 0 bases at J, with 8 bases in the middle. The CDR3 sequence is CAWSTDPSGANVLTF. In DNA, the CDR3 is TGTGCCTGGAGTACTGACCCCTCTGGGGCCAACGTCCTGACTTTC.